The T cell receptor (beta chain) under discussion was sequenced for a study of blood T cell repertoires in COVID-19. Germline lookup yields CDR1 MGHRA and CDR2 YSYEKL. The CDR3 consists of 14 residues. V was clipped by 0 bases and J by 5 bases, with 7 bases between them. Comment on this clone: This sample includes further DNA sequences coding for the same CDR3.

Source study methods: Amplified reference gene primers provided the basis for estimating nucleated cell counts. Only in-frame clones appear in the TCRdb table, and some are missing; sequencing was by immunoSEQ multiplex PCR. The D gene and trimming were derived from the DNA, and the V and J assignments and clone size from that table. The data show fewer than 200,000 clones, about 74% seen once. The V and J genes are TRBV4-1 and TRBJ2-2; D perhaps matches TRBD2 (5 bases). This receptor was identified in a woman at least 80 years old with acute or convalescent COVID-19. The sequencing input was peripheral blood. The chain's CDR3 is CASSQDPGTGELFF. DNA for the CDR3: TGCGCCAGCAGCCAAGATCCGGGGACCGGGGAGCTGTTTTTT.